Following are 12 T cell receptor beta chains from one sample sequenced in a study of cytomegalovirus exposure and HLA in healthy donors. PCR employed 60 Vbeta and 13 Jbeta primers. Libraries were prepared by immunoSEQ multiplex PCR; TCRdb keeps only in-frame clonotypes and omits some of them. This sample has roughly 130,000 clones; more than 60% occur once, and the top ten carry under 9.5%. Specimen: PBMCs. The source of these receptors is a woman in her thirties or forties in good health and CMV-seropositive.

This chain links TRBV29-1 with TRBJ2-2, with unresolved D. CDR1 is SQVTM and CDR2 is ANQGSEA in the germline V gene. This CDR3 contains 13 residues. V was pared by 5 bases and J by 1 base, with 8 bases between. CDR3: CSVFTVNTGELFF. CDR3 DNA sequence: TGCAGCGTTTTTACAGTGAACACCGGGGAGCTGTTTTTT.

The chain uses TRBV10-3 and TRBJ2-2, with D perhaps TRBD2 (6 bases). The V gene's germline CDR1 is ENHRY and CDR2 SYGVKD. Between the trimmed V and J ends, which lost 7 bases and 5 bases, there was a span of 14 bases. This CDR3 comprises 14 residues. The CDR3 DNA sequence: TGTGCCATCACCCCCACTAGCTCGACCGGGGAGCTGTTTTTT. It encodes CAITPTSSTGELFF.

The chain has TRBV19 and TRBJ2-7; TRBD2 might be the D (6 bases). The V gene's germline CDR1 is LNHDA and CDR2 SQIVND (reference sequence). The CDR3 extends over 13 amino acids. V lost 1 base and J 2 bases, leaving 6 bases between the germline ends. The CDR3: CASSIGLAYEQYF. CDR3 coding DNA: TGTGCCAGTAGTATAGGACTAGCCTACGAGCAGTACTTC.

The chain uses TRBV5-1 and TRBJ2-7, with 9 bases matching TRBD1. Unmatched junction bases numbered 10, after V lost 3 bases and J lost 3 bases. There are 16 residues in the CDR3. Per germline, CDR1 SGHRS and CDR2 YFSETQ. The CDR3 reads CASSSGTGLLFYEQYF. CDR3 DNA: TGCGCCAGCAGCTCCGGGACAGGGTTGCTCTTCTACGAGCAGTACTTC.

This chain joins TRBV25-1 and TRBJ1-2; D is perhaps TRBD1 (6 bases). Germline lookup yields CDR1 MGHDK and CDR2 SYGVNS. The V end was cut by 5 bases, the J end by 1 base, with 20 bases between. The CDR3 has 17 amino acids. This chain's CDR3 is CASSSQGTAGGNYGYTF. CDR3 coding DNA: TGTGCCAGCAGTTCTCAGGGGACGGCGGGGGGTAACTATGGCTACACCTTC.

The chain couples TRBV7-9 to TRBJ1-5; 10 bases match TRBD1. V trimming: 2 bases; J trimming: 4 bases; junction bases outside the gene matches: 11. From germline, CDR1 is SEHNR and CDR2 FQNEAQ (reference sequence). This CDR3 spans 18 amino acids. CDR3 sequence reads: CASSLKAQTGGRNQPQHF. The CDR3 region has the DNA TGTGCCAGCAGCTTAAAGGCTCAGACAGGGGGCAGGAATCAGCCCCAGCATTTT.

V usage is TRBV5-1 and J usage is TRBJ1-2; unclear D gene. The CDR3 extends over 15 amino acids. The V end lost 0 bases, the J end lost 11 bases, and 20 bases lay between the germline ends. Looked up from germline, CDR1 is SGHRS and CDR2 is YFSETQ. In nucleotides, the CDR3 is TGCGCCAGCAGCTTGGGAGGGAAGGGATCTAACCGGTACACCTTC. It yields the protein CASSLGGKGSNRYTF.

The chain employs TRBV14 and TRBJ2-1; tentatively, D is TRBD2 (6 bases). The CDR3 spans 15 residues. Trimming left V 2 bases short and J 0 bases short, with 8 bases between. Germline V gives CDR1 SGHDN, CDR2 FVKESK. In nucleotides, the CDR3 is TGTGCCAGCAGCCAAATCGGGAGCTCCTACAATGAGCAGTTCTTC. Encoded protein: CASSQIGSSYNEQFF.

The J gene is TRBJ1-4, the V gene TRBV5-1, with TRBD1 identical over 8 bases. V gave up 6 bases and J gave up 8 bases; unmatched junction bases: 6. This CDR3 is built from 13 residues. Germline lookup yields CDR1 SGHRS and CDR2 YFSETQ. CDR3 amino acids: CASTSRQGEKLFF. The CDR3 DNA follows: TGCGCCAGCACCTCGCGACAGGGGGAAAAACTGTTTTTT.

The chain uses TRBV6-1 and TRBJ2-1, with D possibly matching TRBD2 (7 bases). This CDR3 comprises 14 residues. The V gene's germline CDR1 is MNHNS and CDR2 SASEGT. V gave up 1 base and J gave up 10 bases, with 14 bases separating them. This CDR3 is CASSEGIRGAEQFF. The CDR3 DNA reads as TGTGCCAGCAGTGAAGGAATTCGGGGGGCCGAGCAGTTCTTC.

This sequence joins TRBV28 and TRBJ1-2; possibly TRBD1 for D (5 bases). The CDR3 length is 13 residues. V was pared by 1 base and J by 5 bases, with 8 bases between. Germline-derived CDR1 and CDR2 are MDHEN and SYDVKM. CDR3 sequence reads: CASSLSHRYGYTF. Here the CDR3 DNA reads TGTGCCAGCAGTTTATCCCACAGGTATGGCTACACCTTC.

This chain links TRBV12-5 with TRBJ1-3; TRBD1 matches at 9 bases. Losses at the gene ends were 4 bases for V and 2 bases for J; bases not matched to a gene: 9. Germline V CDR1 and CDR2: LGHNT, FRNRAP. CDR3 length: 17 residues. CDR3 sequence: CASGSGTGSDPGNTIYF. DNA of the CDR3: TGTGCTAGTGGTTCCGGGACAGGGTCAGATCCTGGAAACACCATATATTTT.